The 11 T cell receptor beta chains below were found in one sample sequenced in a study of CD8+ T cells in alopecia areata. Reverse transcribed after extraction, RNA yielded cDNA as the sequencing template. Measured with immunoSEQ multiplex PCR; TCRdb has only the in-frame clones, and not every one. The data show 170,000 or so clones, approximately 65% seen once. Treatment in this sample: oral pan-JAK inhibitor, 5-10 mg twice daily. The specimen was CD4+ T cells sorted from blood, collected at week 4, from a patient treated with tofacitinib. Source of these receptors: a human donor with alopecia areata.

The J gene is TRBJ1-1, the V gene TRBV4-1; TRBD1 is a possible D gene (5 bases). In germline, CDR1 is MGHRA, CDR2 YSYEKL. Between the trimmed V and J ends, which lost 4 bases and 3 bases, there was a span of 12 bases. The CDR3 is 14 amino acids. CDR3 sequence: CASSPTDIDTEAFF. CDR3 nucleotide sequence: TGCGCCAGCAGCCCCACGGACATAGACACTGAAGCTTTCTTT.

This clone was seen more than once but under ten times. V and J are TRBV30 and TRBJ1-2, with unresolved D. The V and J ends lost 7 bases and 0 bases respectively, with 15 bases between them. CDR3 size: 14 residues. The germline V gene encodes CDR1 GTSNPN and CDR2 SVGIG (reference sequence). The CDR3 region is CASTRHSANYGYTF. The CDR3 coding sequence is TGTGCCTCTACACGACACTCCGCTAACTATGGCTACACCTTC.

The CDR3 region has the DNA TGCAGCGTGACTCCCGGGATCTTGACTGAAGCTTTCTTT. Protein product: CSVTPGILTEAFF. V is TRBV29-1 and J is TRBJ1-1; D unclear. The V gene lost 6 bases and the J gene lost 5 bases, with 16 bases spanning the gap. Germline V lookup: CDR1 SQVTM, CDR2 ANQGSEA. The CDR3 length is 13 residues.

J is TRBJ2-5 and V is TRBV29-1, with 10 bases fitting TRBD1. The trim removed 1 base at V and 2 bases at J, leaving 7 bases unmatched. Per the germline V gene, CDR1 is SQVTM and CDR2 is ANQGSEA. The CDR3 contains 16 residues. The CDR3 loop reads CSVEGLTGGLQETQYF. CDR3 coding DNA: TGCAGCGTTGAAGGCCTGACAGGGGGCTTACAAGAGACCCAGTACTTC.

This clone was counted only a few times. The chain recombines TRBV11-2 with TRBJ1-3, with 7 bases lining up with TRBD1. The CDR3 is 16 residues long. Germline values: CDR1 SGHAT, CDR2 FQNNGV. Germline trimming cut 2 bases from V and 0 bases from J; bases unmatched to any gene: 4. The chain's CDR3 is CASSLYPGGSGNTIYF. In nucleotides, the CDR3 is TGTGCCAGCAGCTTATACCCAGGGGGCTCTGGAAACACCATATATTTT.

The V gene is TRBV5-6, the J gene TRBJ1-2, with D perhaps matching TRBD1 (5 bases). The CDR3 has 15 residues. Germline CDR1 is SGHDT and CDR2 is YYEEEE. The V gene lost 4 bases and the J gene lost 6 bases, with 19 bases spanning the gap. CDR3 nucleotides: TGTGCCAGCAGCCTAGGGTCCTACCGGGACGATGGCTACACCTTC. It encodes CASSLGSYRDDGYTF.

The chain uses TRBV29-1 and TRBJ1-2; 8 nucleotides line up with TRBD1. Losses at the gene ends were 5 bases for V and 10 bases for J; bases not matched to a gene: 12. The CDR3 runs 13 residues. Germline V lookup: CDR1 SQVTM, CDR2 ANQGSEA. The CDR3 region is CSVWDRRINVYTF. In DNA, the CDR3 is TGCAGCGTTTGGGACAGGCGAATCAATGTCTACACCTTC.

This clone has more than one count but fewer than ten. The chain links TRBV6-5 to TRBJ1-2, with D unclear. Trimming cost V 0 bases and J 4 bases, with 12 bases left between them. Germline CDR1 and CDR2: MNHEY and SVGAGI. The CDR3 loop spans 15 amino acids. The CDR3 is CASSYSIGLGYGYTF. The CDR3 bases are TGTGCCAGCAGTTACTCGATAGGGTTGGGCTATGGCTACACCTTC.

The rearrangement joins TRBV9 to TRBJ1-6; D is perhaps TRBD1 (5 bases). V was clipped by 0 bases and J by 9 bases, with 10 bases between them. The CDR3 spans 14 residues. Per the germline V gene, CDR1 is SGDLS and CDR2 is YYNGEE. CDR3 nucleotide sequence: TGTGCCAGCAGCGTAGGCTCCGGGGCTTCACCCCTCCACTTT. Amino acid sequence: CASSVGSGASPLHF. The full variable domain, rest sourced from reference TRBV9 and TRBJ1-6, is DSGVTQTPKHLITATGQRVTLRCSPRSGDLSVYWYQQSLDQGLQFLIQYYNGEERAKGNILERFSAQQFPDLHSELNLSSLELGDSALYFCASSVGSGASPLHFGNGTRLTVT.

The rearrangement links TRBV5-1 to TRBJ1-2; D uncertain. The CDR3 spans 16 residues. The germline V gene has CDR1 SGHRS and CDR2 YFSETQ. The V gene lost 0 bases and the J gene lost 4 bases, with 16 bases spanning the gap. CDR3 region: CASSLAATTLGYGYTF. In nucleotides, the CDR3 is TGCGCCAGCAGCTTGGCCGCGACAACTCTCGGCTATGGCTACACCTTC.

The V call is TRBV5-1, the J call TRBJ2-5; possibly TRBD2 for D (5 bases). The CDR3 spans 18 residues. From germline, CDR1 is SGHRS and CDR2 YFSETQ. V lost 0 bases and J 1 base, leaving 19 bases between the germline ends. The CDR3 loop reads CASSLAVWAGDSQETQYF. In nucleotides, the CDR3 is TGCGCCAGCAGCTTGGCGGTCTGGGCGGGCGATAGCCAAGAGACCCAGTACTTC. Together with reference TRBV5-1 and TRBJ2-5, the CDR3 gives the full variable domain: KAGVTQTPRYLIKTRGQQVTLSCSPISGHRSVSWYQQTPGQGLQFLFEYFSETQRNKGNFPGRFSGRQFSNSRSEMNVSTLELGDSALYLCASSLAVWAGDSQETQYFGPGTRLLVL.